This T cell receptor (beta chain) was sequenced during a study of cytomegalovirus exposure and HLA in healthy donors. Germline V gene lookup returns CDR1 SGHTA and CDR2 FQGNSA. V shed 5 bases and J shed 6 bases, with 11 bases lying between them. This CDR3 has 12 residues. 60 Vbeta and 13 Jbeta primers were used in PCR. TCRdb's copy holds only in-frame clones and misses some; the assay was immunoSEQ multiplex PCR. Of some 150,000 clones detected, about 85% appear once; the ten largest clones hold roughly 2.4%. Of note for this clone: Its antigen is unidentified.

General study results and limits: Previously analyzed data showed that most TCR beta V segments were productive at a frequency of about 87% or about 30%. The authors reported that TCR beta sequences could predict HLA-A and HLA-B alleles. These predictions were accurate for most subjects in the first cohort. Sequencing likely generated an artifact that appeared as a cluster of highly shared sequence variants.

This sequence originates from a woman in her late teens or twenties in good health and CMV-seronegative. The source material was PBMCs. The rearrangement uses TRBV7-2 and TRBJ2-7, with TRBD2 as a possible D gene (6 bases). The CDR3 reads CASSLTSREQYF. The DNA of the CDR3 is TGTGCCAGCAGCCTCACTAGCCGCGAGCAGTACTTC.